This entry is about one T cell receptor beta chain. The antigen remains unidentified. This record belongs to a study of immune cell composition in non-small cell lung cancer. On the study more broadly: Lung adenocarcinoma or squamous carcinoma made up most tumours. General study points: About 75% of squamous and roughly 34% of adenocarcinoma cases had tumour-associated clones >0.5%. Lung squamous cell carcinoma tumours had significantly higher top 10 clone scores and productive clonality than lung adenocarcinoma.

The CDR3 consists of 16 residues. Trimming at V came to 7 bases and at J to 5 bases, leaving 13 bases not matched to a gene. The germline CDR1 and CDR2 sequences are SGHVS and FNYEAQ. Measured with immunoSEQ multiplex PCR; TCRdb has only the in-frame clones, and not every one. This repertoire shows over 12,000 clones, under 75% found once; its top ten account for 7.5%. The sequenced material came from lung tumor tissue. This receptor was obtained from a human donor with non-small cell lung cancer. This chain joins TRBV7-6 and TRBJ2-1; 8 nucleotides agree with TRBD2. CDR3 nucleotides: TGTGCCAGCACTTCCGTGGGGCGGGGGGTTCACAATGAGCAGTTCTTC. Amino acid sequence: CASTSVGRGVHNEQFF.